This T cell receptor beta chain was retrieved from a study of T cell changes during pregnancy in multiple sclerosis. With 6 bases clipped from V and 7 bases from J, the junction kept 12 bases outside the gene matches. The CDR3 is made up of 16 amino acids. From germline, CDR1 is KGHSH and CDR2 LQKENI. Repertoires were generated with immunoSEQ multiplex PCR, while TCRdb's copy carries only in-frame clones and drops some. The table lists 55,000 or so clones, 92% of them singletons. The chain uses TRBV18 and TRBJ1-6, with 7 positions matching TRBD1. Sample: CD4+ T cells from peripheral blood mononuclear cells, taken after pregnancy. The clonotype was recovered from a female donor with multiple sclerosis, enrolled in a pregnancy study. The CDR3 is CASSSSQGLGNSPLHF. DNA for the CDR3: TGTGCCAGCTCCTCTTCACAGGGGTTGGGCAATTCACCCCTCCACTTT. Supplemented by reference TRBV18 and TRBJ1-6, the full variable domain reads NAGVMQNPRHLVRRRGQEARLRCSPMKGHSHVYWYRQLPEEGLKFMVYLQKENIIDESGMPKERFSAEFPKEGPSILRIQQVVRGDSAAYFCASSSSQGLGNSPLHFGNGTRLTVT.